This T cell receptor beta chain is drawn from a study of blood T cell repertoires in COVID-19. About the research overall: Both acute and convalescent COVID-19 samples were obtained from the United States, Italy and Spain. Sources were T cells, B-cell-depleted T cells, or PBMCs; the material itself was cDNA or gDNA.

V gave up 5 bases and J gave up 6 bases; unmatched junction bases: 13. CDR1 KGHSH and CDR2 LQKENI come from the germline V gene. This CDR3 is 16 amino acids long. As originally analysed: Amplification of reference gene primers was used by the study to estimate nucleated cell counts. Assay: immunoSEQ multiplex PCR; the TCRdb copy retains only in-frame clones and omits some. The D gene and trimming were derived from the DNA, and the V and J assignments and clone size from that table. The profile shows about 210,000 clones, 80% to 90% of them singletons. The TCR was taken from a man aged 40-49 years with acute or convalescent COVID-19. The specimen was peripheral blood. V and J are TRBV18 and TRBJ2-1; 7 nucleotides match TRBD2. CDR3 bases: TGTGCCAGCTCAAGACTAGTGCGGGAGTTCTTCAATGAGCAGTTCTTC. The encoded protein is CASSRLVREFFNEQFF.